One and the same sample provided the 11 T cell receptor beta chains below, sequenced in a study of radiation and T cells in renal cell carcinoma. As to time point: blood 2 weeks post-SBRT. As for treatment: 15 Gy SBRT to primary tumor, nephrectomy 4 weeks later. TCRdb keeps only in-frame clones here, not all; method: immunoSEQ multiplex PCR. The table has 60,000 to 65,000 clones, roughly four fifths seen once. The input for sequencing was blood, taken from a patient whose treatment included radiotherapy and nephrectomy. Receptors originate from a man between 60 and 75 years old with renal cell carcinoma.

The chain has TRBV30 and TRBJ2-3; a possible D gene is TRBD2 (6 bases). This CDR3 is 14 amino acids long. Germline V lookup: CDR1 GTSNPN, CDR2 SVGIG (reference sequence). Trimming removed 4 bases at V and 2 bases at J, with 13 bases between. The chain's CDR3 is CAWKGLTYTDTQYF. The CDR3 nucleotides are TGTGCCTGGAAGGGACTTACTTACACAGATACGCAGTATTTT.

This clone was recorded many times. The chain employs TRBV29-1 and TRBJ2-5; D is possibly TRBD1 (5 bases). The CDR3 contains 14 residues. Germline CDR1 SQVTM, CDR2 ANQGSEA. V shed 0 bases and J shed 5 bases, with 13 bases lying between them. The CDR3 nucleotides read TGCAGCGTTGAAGATCGGGTAGGGGCGGAGACCCAGTACTTC. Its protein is CSVEDRVGAETQYF.

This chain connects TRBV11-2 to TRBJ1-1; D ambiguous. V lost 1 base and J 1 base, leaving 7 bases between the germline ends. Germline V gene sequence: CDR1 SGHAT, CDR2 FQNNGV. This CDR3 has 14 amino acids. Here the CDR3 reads CASSLARANTEAFF. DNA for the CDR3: TGTGCCAGCAGCTTAGCTCGTGCGAACACTGAAGCTTTCTTT.

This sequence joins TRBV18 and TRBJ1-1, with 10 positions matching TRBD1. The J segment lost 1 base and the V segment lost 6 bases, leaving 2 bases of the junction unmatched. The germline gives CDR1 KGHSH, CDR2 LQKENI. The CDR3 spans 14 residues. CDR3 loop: CASSRDRGNTEAFF. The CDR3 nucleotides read TGTGCCAGCTCTCGGGACAGGGGGAACACTGAAGCTTTCTTT.

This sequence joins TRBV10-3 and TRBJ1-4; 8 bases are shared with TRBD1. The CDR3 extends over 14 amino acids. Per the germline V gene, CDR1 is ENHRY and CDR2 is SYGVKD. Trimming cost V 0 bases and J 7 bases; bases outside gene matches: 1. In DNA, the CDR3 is TGTGCCATCAGTGAGTCGACAGGGGCTGAAAAACTGTTTTTT. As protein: CAISESTGAEKLFF.

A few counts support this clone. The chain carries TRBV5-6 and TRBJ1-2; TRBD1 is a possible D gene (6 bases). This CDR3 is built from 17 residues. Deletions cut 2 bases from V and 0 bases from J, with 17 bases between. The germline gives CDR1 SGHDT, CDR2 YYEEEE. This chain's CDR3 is CASSLGTPKGANYGYTF. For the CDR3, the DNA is TGTGCCAGCAGCTTAGGGACACCCAAGGGGGCTAACTATGGCTACACCTTC.

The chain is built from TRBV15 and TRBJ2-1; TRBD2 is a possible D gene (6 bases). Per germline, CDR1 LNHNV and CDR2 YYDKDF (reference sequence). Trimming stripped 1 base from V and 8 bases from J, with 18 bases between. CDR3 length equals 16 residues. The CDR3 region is CATSRVGGFGFDEQFF. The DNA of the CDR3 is TGTGCCACCAGCAGAGTGGGAGGTTTCGGTTTCGATGAGCAGTTCTTC.

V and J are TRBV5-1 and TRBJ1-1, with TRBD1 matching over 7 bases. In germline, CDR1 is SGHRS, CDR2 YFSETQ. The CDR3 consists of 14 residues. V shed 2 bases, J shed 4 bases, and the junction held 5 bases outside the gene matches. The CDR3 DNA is TGCGCCAGCAGCTTAACAGGGGATGTCACTGAAGCTTTCTTT. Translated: CASSLTGDVTEAFF. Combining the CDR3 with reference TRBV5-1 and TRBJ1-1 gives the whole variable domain KAGVTQTPRYLIKTRGQQVTLSCSPISGHRSVSWYQQTPGQGLQFLFEYFSETQRNKGNFPGRFSGRQFSNSRSEMNVSTLELGDSALYLCASSLTGDVTEAFFGQGTRLTVV.

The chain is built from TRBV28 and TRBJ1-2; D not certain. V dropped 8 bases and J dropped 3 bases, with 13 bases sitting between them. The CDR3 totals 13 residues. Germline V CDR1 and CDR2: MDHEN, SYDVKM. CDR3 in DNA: TGTGCCAGCCATCAGGTTATCGACTATGGCTACACCTTC. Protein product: CASHQVIDYGYTF.

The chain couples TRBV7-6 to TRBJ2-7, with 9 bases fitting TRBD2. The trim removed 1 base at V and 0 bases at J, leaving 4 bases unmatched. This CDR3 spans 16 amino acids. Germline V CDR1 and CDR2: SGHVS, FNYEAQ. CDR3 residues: CASSLVGSGSSYEQYV. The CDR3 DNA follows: TGTGCCAGCAGCTTAGTTGGTAGCGGGAGCTCCTACGAGCAGTACGTC.

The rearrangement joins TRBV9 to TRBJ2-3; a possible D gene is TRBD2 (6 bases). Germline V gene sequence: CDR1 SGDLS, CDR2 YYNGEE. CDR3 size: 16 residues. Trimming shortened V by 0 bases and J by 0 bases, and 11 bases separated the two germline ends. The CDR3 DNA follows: TGTGCCAGCAGCGTAGGACGGGAGCCGAGCACAGATACGCAGTATTTT. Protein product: CASSVGREPSTDTQYF.